This TCR beta chain was sequenced during a study of blood T cells in healthy people across ages. Study details: Template switching captured about one barcoded beta molecule per two T cells.

Total RNA was extracted at no less than 5.5 micrograms per sample. Then a second PCR, running roughly 6 to 11 cycles, was carried out with a sample-barcoded 5' primer and a J-beta primer mix. TCRdb recomputed calls from the 5' RACE reads with MiXCR, one row per CDR3 protein. The data show approximately 900,000 distinct CDR3 sequences, about 48% seen once. The sequenced material came from blood. This TCR was sampled from a man between 25 and 39 years old in good health.

The CDR3 loop is CASKDASSMNTEAFF. The CDR3 nucleotides read TGTGCCAGCAAGGATGCCAGTTCCATGAACACTGAAGCTTTCTTT. This chain connects TRBV27 to TRBJ1-1; D not certain. V lost 7 bases and J lost 0, with 15 bases in between. Germline values: CDR1 MNHEY, CDR2 SMNVEV (reference sequence). The CDR3 is made up of 15 amino acids.